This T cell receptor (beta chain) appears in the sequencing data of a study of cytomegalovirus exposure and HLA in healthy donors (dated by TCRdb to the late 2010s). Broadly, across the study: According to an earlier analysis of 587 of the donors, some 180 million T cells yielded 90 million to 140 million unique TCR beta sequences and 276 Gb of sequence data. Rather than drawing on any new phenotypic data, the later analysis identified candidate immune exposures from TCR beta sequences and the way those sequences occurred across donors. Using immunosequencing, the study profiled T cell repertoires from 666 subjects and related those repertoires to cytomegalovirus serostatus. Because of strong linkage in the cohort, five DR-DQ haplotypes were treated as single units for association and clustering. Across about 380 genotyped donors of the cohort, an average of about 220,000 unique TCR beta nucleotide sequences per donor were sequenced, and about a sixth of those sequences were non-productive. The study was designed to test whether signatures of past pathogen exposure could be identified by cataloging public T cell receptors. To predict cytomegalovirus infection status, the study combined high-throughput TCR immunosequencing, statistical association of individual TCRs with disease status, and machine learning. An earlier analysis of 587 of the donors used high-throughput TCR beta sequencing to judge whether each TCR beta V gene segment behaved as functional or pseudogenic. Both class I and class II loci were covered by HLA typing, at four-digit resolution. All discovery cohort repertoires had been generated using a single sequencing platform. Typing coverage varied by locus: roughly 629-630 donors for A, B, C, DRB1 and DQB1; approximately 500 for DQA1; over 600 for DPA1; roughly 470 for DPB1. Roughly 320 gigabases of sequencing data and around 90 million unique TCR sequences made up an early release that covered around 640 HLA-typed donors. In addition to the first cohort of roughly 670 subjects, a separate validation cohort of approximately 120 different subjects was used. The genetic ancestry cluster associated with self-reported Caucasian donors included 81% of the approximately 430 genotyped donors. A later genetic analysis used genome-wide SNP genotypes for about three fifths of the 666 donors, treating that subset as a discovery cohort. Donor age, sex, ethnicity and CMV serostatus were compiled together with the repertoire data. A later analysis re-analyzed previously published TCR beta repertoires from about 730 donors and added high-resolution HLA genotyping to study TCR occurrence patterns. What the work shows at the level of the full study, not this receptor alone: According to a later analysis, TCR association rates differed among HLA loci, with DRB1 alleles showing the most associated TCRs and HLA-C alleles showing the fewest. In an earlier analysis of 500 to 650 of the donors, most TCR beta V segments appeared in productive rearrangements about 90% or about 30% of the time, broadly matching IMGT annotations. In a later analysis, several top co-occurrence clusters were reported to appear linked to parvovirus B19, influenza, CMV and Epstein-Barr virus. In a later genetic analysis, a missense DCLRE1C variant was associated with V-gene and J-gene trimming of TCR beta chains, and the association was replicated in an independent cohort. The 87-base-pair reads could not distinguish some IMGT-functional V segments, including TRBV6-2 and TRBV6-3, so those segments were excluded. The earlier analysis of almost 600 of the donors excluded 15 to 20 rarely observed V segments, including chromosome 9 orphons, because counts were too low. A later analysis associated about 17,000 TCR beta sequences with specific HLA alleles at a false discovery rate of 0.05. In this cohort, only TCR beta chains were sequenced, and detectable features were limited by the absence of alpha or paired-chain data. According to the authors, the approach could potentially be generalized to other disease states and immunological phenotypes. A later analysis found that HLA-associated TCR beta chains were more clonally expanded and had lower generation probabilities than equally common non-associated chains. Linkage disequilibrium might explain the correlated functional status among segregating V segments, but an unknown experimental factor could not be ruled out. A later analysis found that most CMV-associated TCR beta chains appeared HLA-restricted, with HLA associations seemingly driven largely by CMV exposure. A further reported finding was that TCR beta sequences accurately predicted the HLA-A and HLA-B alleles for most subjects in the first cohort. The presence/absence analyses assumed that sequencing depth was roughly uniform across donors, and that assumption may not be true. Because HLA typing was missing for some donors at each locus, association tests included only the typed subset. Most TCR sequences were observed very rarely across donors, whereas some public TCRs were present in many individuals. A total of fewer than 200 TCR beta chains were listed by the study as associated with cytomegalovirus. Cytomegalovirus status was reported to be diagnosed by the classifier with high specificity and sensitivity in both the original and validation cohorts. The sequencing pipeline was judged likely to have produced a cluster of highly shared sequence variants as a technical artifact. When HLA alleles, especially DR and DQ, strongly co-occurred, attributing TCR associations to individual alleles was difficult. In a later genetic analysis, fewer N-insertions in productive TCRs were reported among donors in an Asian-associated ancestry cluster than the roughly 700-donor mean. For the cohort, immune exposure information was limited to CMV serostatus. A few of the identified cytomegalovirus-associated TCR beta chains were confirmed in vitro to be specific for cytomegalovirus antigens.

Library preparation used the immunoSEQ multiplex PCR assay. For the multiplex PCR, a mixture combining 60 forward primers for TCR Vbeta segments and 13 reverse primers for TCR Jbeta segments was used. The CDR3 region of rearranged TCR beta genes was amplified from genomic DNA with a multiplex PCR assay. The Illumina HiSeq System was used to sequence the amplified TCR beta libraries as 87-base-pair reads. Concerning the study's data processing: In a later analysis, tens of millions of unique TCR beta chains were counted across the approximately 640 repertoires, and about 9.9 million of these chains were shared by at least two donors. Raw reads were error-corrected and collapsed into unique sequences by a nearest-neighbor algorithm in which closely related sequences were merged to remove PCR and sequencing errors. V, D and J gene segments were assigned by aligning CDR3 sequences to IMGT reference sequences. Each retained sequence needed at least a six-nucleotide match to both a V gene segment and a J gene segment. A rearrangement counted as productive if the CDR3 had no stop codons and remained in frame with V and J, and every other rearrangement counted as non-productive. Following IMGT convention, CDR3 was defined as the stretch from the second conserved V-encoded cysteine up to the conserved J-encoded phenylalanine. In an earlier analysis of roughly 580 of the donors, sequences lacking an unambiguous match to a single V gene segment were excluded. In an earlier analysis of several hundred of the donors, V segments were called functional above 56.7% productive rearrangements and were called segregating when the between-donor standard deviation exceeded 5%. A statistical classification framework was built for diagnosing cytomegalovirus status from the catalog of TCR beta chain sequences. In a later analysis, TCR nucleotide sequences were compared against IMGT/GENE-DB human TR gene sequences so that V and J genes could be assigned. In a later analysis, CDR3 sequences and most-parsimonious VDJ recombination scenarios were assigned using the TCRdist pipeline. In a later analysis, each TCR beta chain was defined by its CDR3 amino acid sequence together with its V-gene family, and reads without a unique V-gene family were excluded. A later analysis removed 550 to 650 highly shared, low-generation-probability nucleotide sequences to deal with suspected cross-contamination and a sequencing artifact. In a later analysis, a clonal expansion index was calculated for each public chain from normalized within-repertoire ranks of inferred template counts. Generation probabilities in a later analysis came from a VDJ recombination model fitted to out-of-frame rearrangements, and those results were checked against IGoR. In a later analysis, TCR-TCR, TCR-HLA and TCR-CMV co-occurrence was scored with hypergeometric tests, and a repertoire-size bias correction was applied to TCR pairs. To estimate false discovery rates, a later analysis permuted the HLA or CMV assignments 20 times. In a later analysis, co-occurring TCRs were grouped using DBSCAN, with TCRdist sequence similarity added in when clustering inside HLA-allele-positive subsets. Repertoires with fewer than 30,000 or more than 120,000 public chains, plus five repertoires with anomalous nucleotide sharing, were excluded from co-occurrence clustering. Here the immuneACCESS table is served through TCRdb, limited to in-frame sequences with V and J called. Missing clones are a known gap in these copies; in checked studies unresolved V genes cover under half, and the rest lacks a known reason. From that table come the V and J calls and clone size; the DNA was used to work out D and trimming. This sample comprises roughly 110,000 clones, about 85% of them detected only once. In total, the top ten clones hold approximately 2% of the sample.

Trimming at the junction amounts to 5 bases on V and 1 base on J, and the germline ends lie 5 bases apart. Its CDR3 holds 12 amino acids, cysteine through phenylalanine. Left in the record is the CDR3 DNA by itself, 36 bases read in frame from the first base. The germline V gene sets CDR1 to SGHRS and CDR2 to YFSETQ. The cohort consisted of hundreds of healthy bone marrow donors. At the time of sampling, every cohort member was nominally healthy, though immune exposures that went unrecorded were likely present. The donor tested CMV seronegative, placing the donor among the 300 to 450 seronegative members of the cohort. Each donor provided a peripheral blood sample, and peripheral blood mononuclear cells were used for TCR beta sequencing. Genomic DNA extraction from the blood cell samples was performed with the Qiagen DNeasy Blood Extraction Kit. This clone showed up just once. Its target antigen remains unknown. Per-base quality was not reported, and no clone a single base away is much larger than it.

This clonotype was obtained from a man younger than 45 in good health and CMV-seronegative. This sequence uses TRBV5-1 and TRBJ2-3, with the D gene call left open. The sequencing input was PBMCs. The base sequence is TGCGCCAGCAGATTCGGCACAGATACGCAGTATTTT. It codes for CASRFGTDTQYF.